Following are 26 T cell receptor beta chains from one sample sequenced in a study of blood T cell repertoires in COVID-19. Sequenced by immunoSEQ multiplex PCR; TCRdb stores in-frame clones only, minus some. The table includes over 100,000 clones, around 86% detected once. The material sequenced was peripheral blood. These receptors originate from a woman in her 70s with COVID-19, enrolled during active disease.

The chain carries TRBV3-1 (or the pseudogene TRBV3-2) and TRBJ1-1; perhaps TRBD1 as D (6 bases). Germline lookup yields CDR1 LGHDT and CDR2 YNNKEL (reference sequence). CDR3 length equals 15 residues. The V gene lost 3 bases and the J gene lost 4 bases, with 15 bases spanning the gap. CDR3 protein: CASSQPSGTFTEAFF. In DNA, the CDR3 is TGTGCCAGCAGCCAGCCCTCGGGGACATTCACTGAAGCTTTCTTT.

This chain uses TRBV30 with TRBJ1-1; 7 bases are shared with TRBD1. CDR3 length equals 10 residues. Per the germline V gene, CDR1 is GTSNPN and CDR2 is SVGIG (reference sequence). Trimming at V came to 8 bases and at J to 9 bases, leaving 6 bases not matched to a gene. DNA of the CDR3: TGTGCCCAGGGGGACCTTAAAGCTTTCTTT. Translating it yields CAQGDLKAFF.

V is TRBV18 and J is TRBJ1-2; a weak D match, TRBD1 (6 bases). Germline CDR1 and CDR2: KGHSH and LQKENI. The CDR3 runs 14 residues. Deletions cut 3 bases from V and 4 bases from J, with 12 bases between. The CDR3 sequence is CASSPTGPTYGYTF. DNA for the CDR3: TGTGCCAGCTCACCTACAGGGCCCACCTATGGCTACACCTTC.

The chain carries TRBV5-4 and TRBJ1-2; no firm D call. The CDR3 totals 15 residues. Germline lookup yields CDR1 SGHNT and CDR2 YYREEE (reference sequence). V was trimmed by 0 bases and J by 4 bases, leaving 13 bases between them. The CDR3 protein is CASSLVATPPYGYTF. CDR3 DNA: TGTGCCAGCAGCTTGGTGGCCACCCCCCCCTATGGCTACACCTTC.

V gene TRBV7-3 combines with J gene TRBJ2-7, with D perhaps TRBD1 (5 bases). The length of the CDR3 is 14 residues. The ends were cut back, 1 base at V and 1 base at J, with 8 bases in the middle. Germline CDR1 is SGHTA and CDR2 is FQGTGA. CDR3: CASSLIAGSYEQYF. The DNA of the CDR3 is TGTGCCAGCAGCTTAATCGCAGGGTCCTACGAGCAGTACTTC.

V is TRBV7-2 and J is TRBJ1-3, with D uncertain. The ends were cut back, 5 bases at V and 0 bases at J, with 8 bases in the middle. The CDR3 totals 14 residues. CDR1 is SGHTA, CDR2 FQGNSA, per germline. The CDR3 reads CASSAESSGNTIYF. The CDR3 DNA is TGTGCCAGCAGCGCCGAGAGCTCTGGAAACACCATATATTTT.

A word on this clone: Germline is not matched at one junction end, which may reflect a read error. V usage is TRBV6-5 and J usage is TRBJ1-4; no clear D. Germline CDR1 MNHEY, CDR2 SVGAGI. The CDR3 consists of 15 residues. The CDR3 region has the DNA TGTGCCAGCAGTTTAGCCGGGTCCTTTAATGAAATACTGTTTTTT. Translated, it gives CASSLAGSFNEILFF.

This sequence joins TRBV11-3 and TRBJ1-5, with TRBD1 matching 9 bases. V shed 4 bases, J shed 2 bases, and the junction held 6 bases outside the gene matches. This CDR3 has 16 residues. Germline V gene lookup returns CDR1 SGHNT and CDR2 YENEEA. The CDR3 sequence is CASSSGQGWGNQPQHF. As DNA, the CDR3 is TGTGCCAGCAGCTCGGGACAGGGTTGGGGCAATCAGCCCCAGCATTTT.

In nucleotides, the CDR3 is TGTGCCAGCAGTTTATACGGGGCCGGACAGGGGGCCGGCTACGAGCAGTACTTC. As protein: CASSLYGAGQGAGYEQYF. The V gene is TRBV28, the J gene TRBJ2-7; 11 bases match TRBD1. The CDR3 extends over 18 amino acids. CDR1 MDHEN and CDR2 SYDVKM come from the germline V gene. Trimming at V came to 1 base and at J to 3 bases, leaving 11 bases not matched to a gene.

This sequence joins TRBV7-9 and TRBJ2-7; 7 bases align to TRBD1. CDR3 length: 15 residues. V was pared by 5 bases and J by 0 bases, with 7 bases of the junction left unmatched. Germline V lookup: CDR1 SEHNR, CDR2 FQNEAQ (reference sequence). The CDR3 sequence: CASSPRTGYSYEQYF. The DNA of the CDR3 is TGTGCCAGCAGCCCTCGGACAGGTTACTCCTACGAGCAGTACTTC.

This rearrangement joins TRBV4-2 to TRBJ2-2; TRBD1 might be the D (6 bases). The CDR3 sequence is 18 residues long. Trimming took 1 base from V and 4 from J, leaving 19 bases between them. Germline assignment: CDR1 LGHNA and CDR2 YNFKEQ. CDR3 in amino acids: CASSQVRSGVRGTGELFF. The CDR3 nucleotides read TGTGCCAGCAGCCAAGTAAGATCAGGGGTACGCGGCACCGGGGAGCTGTTTTTT.

This clone came up a few times. V usage is TRBV4-1 and J usage is TRBJ1-6, with TRBD1 as a possible D gene (6 bases). The V gene's germline CDR1 is MGHRA and CDR2 YSYEKL. The V gene lost 4 bases and the J gene lost 10 bases, with 26 bases spanning the gap. This CDR3 is built from 18 residues. The CDR3, as DNA: TGCGCCAGCAGCCGCTCTGACTTCGGCAGGGGCATAGGGTCACCCCTCCACTTT. It encodes CASSRSDFGRGIGSPLHF.

The V and J genes are TRBV12-3 or TRBV12-4 and TRBJ1-1, with a weak D call TRBD1 (6 bases). The CDR3 extends over 12 amino acids. V lost 4 bases, J lost 6 bases, and 9 bases lay in between. The CDR3 sequence is CASSSQGPEAFF. In DNA form, the CDR3 reads TGTGCCAGCAGTTCACAGGGTCCTGAAGCTTTCTTT.

The V and J genes are TRBV27 and TRBJ1-4; 12 bases are a match to TRBD1. The germline CDR1 and CDR2 sequences are MNHEY and SMNVEV (reference sequence). Trimming at V came to 3 bases and at J to 0 bases, leaving 5 bases not matched to a gene. There are 18 residues in the CDR3. CDR3 protein: CASSLGTGGPTTNEKLFF. The CDR3 nucleotides are TGTGCCAGCAGTTTGGGGACAGGGGGCCCCACAACTAATGAAAAACTGTTTTTT.

This clone was observed many times. This chain uses TRBV2 with TRBJ1-3, with no clear D. This CDR3 comprises 15 residues. Trimming shortened V by 5 bases and J by 0 bases, and 11 bases separated the two germline ends. Germline-derived CDR1 and CDR2 are SNHLY and FYNNEI. The CDR3 spells CASSSGPFSGNTIYF. The CDR3 DNA is TGTGCCAGCAGTAGCGGGCCCTTCTCTGGAAACACCATATATTTT.

The genes are TRBV9 and TRBJ2-2; D perhaps matches TRBD1 (6 bases). Between the trimmed V and J ends, which lost 0 bases and 2 bases, there was a span of 8 bases. CDR1 is SGDLS, CDR2 YYNGEE, per germline. This CDR3 spans 15 amino acids. CDR3 amino acids: CASSVGDTNTGELFF. The CDR3 DNA sequence: TGTGCCAGCAGCGTAGGGGACACTAACACCGGGGAGCTGTTTTTT.

The chain recombines TRBV2 with TRBJ2-2; 9 nucleotides agree with TRBD1. After removal of 5 bases from V and 6 bases from J, the junction contained 1 base not matched to a gene. Germline values: CDR1 SNHLY, CDR2 FYNNEI. The CDR3 runs to 13 residues. CDR3 protein: CASSRQGAGELFF. The CDR3 bases are TGTGCCAGCAGTAGACAGGGGGCCGGGGAGCTGTTTTTT.

This chain joins TRBV21-1 and TRBJ1-6. TRBV21-1 is described as a pseudogene. This CDR3 is 19 amino acids long. The CDR3 DNA follows: TGTGCCAGCAGCCCGAAAGAAGGAGGGGAGAGCTCCTATAATTCACCCCTCCACTTT. Translated: CASSPKEGGESSYNSPLHF.

This sequence joins TRBV4-1 and TRBJ2-7; no definite D call. This CDR3 has 14 residues. Germline V gene lookup returns CDR1 MGHRA and CDR2 YSYEKL. With 0 bases removed from V and 6 bases from J, the gap between germline ends came to 12 bases. CDR3 loop: CASSQDHTGPEQYF. CDR3 sequence (DNA): TGCGCCAGCAGCCAAGATCACACTGGGCCCGAGCAGTACTTC.

V gene TRBV5-1 combines with J gene TRBJ1-4; 7 bases fit TRBD1. The germline V gene encodes CDR1 SGHRS and CDR2 YFSETQ. The trim removed 3 bases at V and 8 bases at J, leaving 7 bases unmatched. This CDR3 has 14 residues. The CDR3 spells CASSYTGVNEKLFF. The DNA of the CDR3 is TGCGCCAGCAGCTATACAGGGGTTAACGAAAAACTGTTTTTT.

V is TRBV6-5 and J is TRBJ2-7, with D possibly matching TRBD1 (5 bases). This CDR3 region has 13 residues. Germline V gives CDR1 MNHEY, CDR2 SVGAGI. Trimming left V 8 bases short and J 5 bases short, with 16 bases between. The CDR3 is CASVPTGSHEQYF. The CDR3 nucleotides read TGTGCCAGCGTCCCTACAGGTTCCCACGAGCAGTACTTC.

The rearrangement joins TRBV6-4 to TRBJ2-1; no definite D call. Trimming took 5 bases from V and 0 from J, leaving 5 bases between them. The germline CDR1 and CDR2 sequences are MRHNA and SNTAGT. The CDR3 totals 13 residues. CDR3 residues: CASSFSSYNEQFF. The CDR3 DNA sequence: TGTGCCAGCAGTTTCAGCTCCTACAATGAGCAGTTCTTC.

The count of this clone is one. The rearrangement links TRBV6-5 to TRBJ2-1; the match to TRBD2 covers 7 bases. This CDR3 region has 16 residues. Germline CDR1 and CDR2: MNHEY and SVGAGI. J gave up 8 bases and V 0 bases, and 10 bases lay outside the gene matches. CDR3 region: CASSYSKWGGGDEQFF. CDR3 coding DNA: TGTGCCAGCAGTTACTCGAAGTGGGGGGGTGGAGATGAGCAGTTCTTC.

CDR3 nucleotides: TGCGCCAGCAGCACGACGGGGGGCGCGAGCTATGGCTACACCTTC. It encodes CASSTTGGASYGYTF. The V gene is TRBV5-1, the J gene TRBJ1-2; TRBD1 is a possible D gene (6 bases). V was cut by 4 bases and J by 4 bases, with 17 bases left in between. The CDR3 has 15 residues. CDR1 is SGHRS, CDR2 YFSETQ, per germline.

This chain connects TRBV5-5 to TRBJ2-1; D remains unclear. Germline loops: CDR1 SGHKS, CDR2 YYEKEE (reference sequence). V lost 0 bases and J 10 bases, leaving 8 bases between the germline ends. The CDR3 contains 12 residues. The DNA for the CDR3 is TGTGCCAGCAGCTTGGGCCTGGGCGAGCAGTTCTTC. Encoded protein: CASSLGLGEQFF.

V and J are TRBV3-1 (or the pseudogene TRBV3-2) and TRBJ2-5, with 8 bases aligning to TRBD2. This CDR3 has 16 residues. J was trimmed by 11 bases and V by 4 bases; bases with no gene match: 18. From germline, CDR1 is LGHDT and CDR2 YNNKEL (reference sequence). The CDR3 coding sequence is TGTGCCAGCAGCCGCTGGGGAGATCAGCGGGGGCCCTTGCAGTACTTC. It codes for CASSRWGDQRGPLQYF.